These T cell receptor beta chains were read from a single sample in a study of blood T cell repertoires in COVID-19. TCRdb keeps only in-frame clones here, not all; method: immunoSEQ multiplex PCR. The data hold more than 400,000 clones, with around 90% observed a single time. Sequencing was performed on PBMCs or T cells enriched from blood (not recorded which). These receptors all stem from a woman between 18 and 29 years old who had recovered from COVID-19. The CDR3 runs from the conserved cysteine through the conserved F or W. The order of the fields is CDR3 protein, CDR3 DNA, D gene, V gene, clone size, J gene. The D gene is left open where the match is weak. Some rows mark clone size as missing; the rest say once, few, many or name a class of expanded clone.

CASSLMSVRTEAFF,TGTGCCAGCAGTTTGATGAGTGTACGCACTGAAGCTTTCTTT,.,TRBV28,.,TRBJ1-1
CASSEGITYEQYF,TGTGCCAGCAGTGAAGGTATAACCTACGAGCAGTACTTC,.,TRBV2,.,TRBJ2-7
CASSLGISRPGGGHGYTF,TGTGCCAGCAGTTTGGGGATTTCCCGACCCGGGGGGGGGCATGGCTACACCTTC,.,TRBV28,.,TRBJ1-2
CASSVIPGTGELFF,TGTGCCAGCAGTGTCATCCCCGGCACCGGGGAGCTGTTTTTT,.,TRBV2,.,TRBJ2-2
CASSTDRGSYEQYF,TGCGCCAGCAGCACGGACAGGGGCTCCTACGAGCAGTACTTC,TRBD1,TRBV5-1,.,TRBJ2-7
CASRRVVGELFF,TGTGCCAGCAGGAGGGTCGTCGGGGAGCTGTTTTTT,.,TRBV2,.,TRBJ2-2
CAWMGGVGYGYTF,TGTGCCTGGATGGGGGGGGTCGGCTATGGCTACACCTTC,.,TRBV30,.,TRBJ1-2
CASEPGQGGYEQYF,TGTGCCAGCGAACCGGGACAGGGGGGCTACGAGCAGTACTTC,TRBD1,TRBV28,once,TRBJ2-7
CASSLPIGGEQYF,TGTGCCAGCAGCTTACCCATAGGAGGAGAGCAGTACTTC,.,TRBV11-2,.,TRBJ2-7
CASGFGTEADTQYF,TGTGCTAGTGGTTTCGGGACAGAGGCAGATACGCAGTATTTT,TRBD1,TRBV12-5,few,TRBJ2-3
CASSTKTGPSYEQYF,TGTGCCAGTAGTACCAAGACAGGTCCGTCCTACGAGCAGTACTTC,.,TRBV19,.,TRBJ2-7
CASSASWVKNTEAFF,TGTGCCAGCAGTGCTAGCTGGGTCAAGAACACTGAAGCTTTCTTT,.,TRBV2,.,TRBJ1-1
CASSLERGADGYTF,TGCGCCAGCAGCTTGGAGCGGGGCGCGGATGGCTACACCTTC,.,TRBV5-1,.,TRBJ1-2
CASSLARGGYSYEQYF,TGTGCCAGCAGCTTAGCGCGAGGGGGCTACTCCTACGAGCAGTACTTC,TRBD1,TRBV7-9,few,TRBJ2-7
CASSYQGVTLHF,TGTGCCAGCAGTTATCAGGGGGTGACCCTCCACTTT,TRBD1,TRBV6-5,.,TRBJ1-6
CASSVVGGNTGELFF,TGTGCCAGCAGCGTAGTCGGAGGGAACACCGGGGAGCTGTTTTTT,.,TRBV9,.,TRBJ2-2
CASSRRVLAGDTTDTQYF,TGTGCCAGCAGCCGGCGCGTCCTAGCGGGGGACACCACAGATACGCAGTATTTT,TRBD2,TRBV4-2,.,TRBJ2-3
CSASGAGGPTGELFF,TGCAGTGCTAGTGGAGCGGGGGGTCCCACCGGGGAGCTGTTTTTT,TRBD2,TRBV20-1,.,TRBJ2-2